This T cell receptor beta chain comes out of a study of blood T cell repertoires in COVID-19. As for the study in general: Acute and convalescent COVID-19 specimens originated in the United States, Italy and Spain. T cells, B-cell-depleted T cells, or PBMCs provided the cDNA or gDNA that served as material.

This CDR3 region has 13 residues. V lost 7 bases, J lost 2 bases, and 11 bases lay in between. CDR1 is MNHEY and CDR2 is SVGAGI in the germline V gene. In the original processing: Estimated nucleated cell counts came from reference gene primer amplification. Libraries were prepared by immunoSEQ multiplex PCR; TCRdb keeps only in-frame clonotypes and omits some of them. V and J calls and clone size come straight from that table; D and trimming were deduced from the DNA. The sample includes 65,000 to 90,000 clones, 85% to 90% seen only once; the top ten take 22%. Material for sequencing was peripheral blood. This chain links TRBV6-5 with TRBJ2-5; D is uncertain. The sequence was collected from a woman older than 75 in a cohort sampled during active or convalescent COVID-19. CDR3 loop: CASMYTKQETQYF. As DNA, the CDR3 is TGTGCCAGCATGTACACGAAGCAAGAGACCCAGTACTTC.